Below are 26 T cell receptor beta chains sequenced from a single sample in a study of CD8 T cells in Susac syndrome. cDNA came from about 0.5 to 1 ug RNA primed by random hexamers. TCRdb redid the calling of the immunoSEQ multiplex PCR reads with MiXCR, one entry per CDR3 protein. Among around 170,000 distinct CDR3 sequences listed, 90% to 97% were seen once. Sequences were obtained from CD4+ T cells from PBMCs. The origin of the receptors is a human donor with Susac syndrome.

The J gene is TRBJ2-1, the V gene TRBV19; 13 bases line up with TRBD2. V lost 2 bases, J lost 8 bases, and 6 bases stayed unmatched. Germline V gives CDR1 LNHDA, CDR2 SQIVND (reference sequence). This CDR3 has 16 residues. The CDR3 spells CASSILTSGGVHEQFF. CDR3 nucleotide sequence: TGTGCCAGTAGTATACTTACTAGCGGGGGGGTCCATGAGCAGTTCTTC.

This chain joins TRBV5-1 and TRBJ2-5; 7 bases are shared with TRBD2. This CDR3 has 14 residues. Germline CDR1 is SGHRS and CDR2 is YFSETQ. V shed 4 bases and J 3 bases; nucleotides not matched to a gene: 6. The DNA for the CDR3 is TGCGCCAGCAGCGTCAGCGGGGTGGAAGAGACCCAGTACTTC. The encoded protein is CASSVSGVEETQYF. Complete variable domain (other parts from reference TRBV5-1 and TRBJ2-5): KAGVTQTPRYLIKTRGQQVTLSCSPISGHRSVSWYQQTPGQGLQFLFEYFSETQRNKGNFPGRFSGRQFSNSRSEMNVSTLELGDSALYLCASSVSGVEETQYFGPGTRLLVL.

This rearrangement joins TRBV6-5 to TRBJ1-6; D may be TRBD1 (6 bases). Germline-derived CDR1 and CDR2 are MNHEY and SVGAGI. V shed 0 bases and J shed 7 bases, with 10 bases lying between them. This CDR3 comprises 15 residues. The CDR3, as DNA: TGTGCCAGCAGTTACTCTCAGGGGAGGAATTCACCCCTCCACTTT. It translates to CASSYSQGRNSPLHF.

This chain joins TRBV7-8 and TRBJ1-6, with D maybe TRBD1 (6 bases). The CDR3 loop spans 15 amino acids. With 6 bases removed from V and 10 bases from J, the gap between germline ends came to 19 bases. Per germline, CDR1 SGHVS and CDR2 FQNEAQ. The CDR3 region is CASRRDTLWGSPLHF. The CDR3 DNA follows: TGTGCCAGCAGACGGGACACCCTCTGGGGCTCACCCCTCCACTTT.

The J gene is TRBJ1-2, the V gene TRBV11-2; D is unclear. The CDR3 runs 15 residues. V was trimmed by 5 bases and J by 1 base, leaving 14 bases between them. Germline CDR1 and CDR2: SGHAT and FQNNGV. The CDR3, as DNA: TGTGCCAGCAGCGCCCCCGGCAGCCTTAACTATGGCTACACCTTC. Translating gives CASSAPGSLNYGYTF.

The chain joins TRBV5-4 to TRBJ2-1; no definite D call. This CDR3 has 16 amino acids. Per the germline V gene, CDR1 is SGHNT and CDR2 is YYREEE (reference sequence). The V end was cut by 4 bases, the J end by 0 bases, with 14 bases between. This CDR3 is CASSPPLMSSYNEQFF. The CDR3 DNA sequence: TGTGCCAGCAGCCCCCCCCTTATGTCCTCCTACAATGAGCAGTTCTTC.

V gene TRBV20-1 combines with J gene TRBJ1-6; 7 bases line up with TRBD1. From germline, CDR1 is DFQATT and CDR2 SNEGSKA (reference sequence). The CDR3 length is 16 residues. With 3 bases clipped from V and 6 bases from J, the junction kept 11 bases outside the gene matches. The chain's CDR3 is CSASDFQTGFNSPLHF. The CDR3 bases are TGCAGTGCTAGTGACTTCCAGACAGGGTTTAATTCACCCCTCCACTTT.

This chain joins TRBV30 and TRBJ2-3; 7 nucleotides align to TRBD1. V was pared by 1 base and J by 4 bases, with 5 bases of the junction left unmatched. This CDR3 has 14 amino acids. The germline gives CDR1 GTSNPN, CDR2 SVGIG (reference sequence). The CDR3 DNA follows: TGTGCCTGGAGTGGAAGTACAGGGGCAGATACGCAGTATTTT. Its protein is CAWSGSTGADTQYF.

CDR3 residues: CASSSGLAGDTGELFF. The CDR3, as DNA: TGTGCCAGCAGCTCGGGACTAGCGGGGGATACCGGGGAGCTGTTTTTT. The J gene is TRBJ2-2, the V gene TRBV5-4; 14 nucleotides agree with TRBD2. This CDR3 is built from 16 residues. Trimming at V came to 3 bases and at J to 5 bases, leaving 3 bases not matched to a gene. Germline V gene lookup returns CDR1 SGHNT and CDR2 YYREEE (reference sequence). Looking up the rest from reference TRBV5-4 and TRBJ2-2 gives the full variable domain: ETGVTQSPTHLIKTRGQQVTLRCSSQSGHNTVSWYQQALGQGPQFIFQYYREEENGRGNFPPRFSGLQFPNYSSELNVNALELDDSALYLCASSSGLAGDTGELFFGEGSRLTVL.

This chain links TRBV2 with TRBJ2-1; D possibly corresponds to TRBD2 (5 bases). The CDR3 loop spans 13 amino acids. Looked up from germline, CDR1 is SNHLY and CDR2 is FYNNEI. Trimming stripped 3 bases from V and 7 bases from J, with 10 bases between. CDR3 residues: CASSDAGLNEQFF. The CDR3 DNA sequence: TGTGCCAGCAGTGACGCGGGCCTGAATGAGCAGTTCTTC.

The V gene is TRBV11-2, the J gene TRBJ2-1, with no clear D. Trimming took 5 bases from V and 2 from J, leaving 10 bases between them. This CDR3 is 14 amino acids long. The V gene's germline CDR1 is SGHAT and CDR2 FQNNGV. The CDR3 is CASSEQLTYNEQFF. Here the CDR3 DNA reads TGTGCCAGCAGCGAACAGCTAACCTACAATGAGCAGTTCTTC. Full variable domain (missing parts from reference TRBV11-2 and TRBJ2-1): EAGVAQSPRYKIIEKRQSVAFWCNPISGHATLYWYQQILGQGPKLLIQFQNNGVVDDSQLPKDRFSAERLKGVDSTLKIQPAKLEDSAVYLCASSEQLTYNEQFFGPGTRLTVL.

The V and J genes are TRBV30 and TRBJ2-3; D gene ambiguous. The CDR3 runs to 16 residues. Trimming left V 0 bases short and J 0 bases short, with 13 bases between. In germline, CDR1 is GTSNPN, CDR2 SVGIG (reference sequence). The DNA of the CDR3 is TGTGCCTGGAGTGTACATCTCCGTGCTAGCACAGATACGCAGTATTTT. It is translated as CAWSVHLRASTDTQYF.

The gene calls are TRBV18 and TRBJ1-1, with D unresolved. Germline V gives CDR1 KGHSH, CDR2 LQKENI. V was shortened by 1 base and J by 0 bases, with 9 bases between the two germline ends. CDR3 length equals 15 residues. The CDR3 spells CASSPLVGMNTEAFF. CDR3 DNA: TGTGCCAGCTCACCACTAGTGGGAATGAACACTGAAGCTTTCTTT.

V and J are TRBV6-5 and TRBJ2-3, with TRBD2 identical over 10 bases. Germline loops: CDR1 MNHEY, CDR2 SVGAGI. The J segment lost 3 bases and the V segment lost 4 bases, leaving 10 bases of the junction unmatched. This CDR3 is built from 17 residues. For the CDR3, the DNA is TGTGCCAGCAGTTCCCTCCTCCTAGCGGGGGTGACAGATACGCAGTATTTT. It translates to CASSSLLLAGVTDTQYF.

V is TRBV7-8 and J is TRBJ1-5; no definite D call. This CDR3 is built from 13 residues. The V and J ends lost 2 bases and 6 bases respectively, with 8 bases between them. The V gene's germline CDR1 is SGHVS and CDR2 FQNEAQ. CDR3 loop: CASSLTVPQPQHF. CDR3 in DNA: TGTGCCAGCAGCTTAACCGTCCCTCAGCCCCAGCATTTT.

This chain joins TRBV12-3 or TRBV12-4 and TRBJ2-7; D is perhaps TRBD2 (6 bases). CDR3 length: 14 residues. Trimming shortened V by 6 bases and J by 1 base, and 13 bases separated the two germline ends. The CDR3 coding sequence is TGTGCCAGCAGCCTTCGGGAGAGATCCTACGAGCAGTACTTC. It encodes CASSLRERSYEQYF.

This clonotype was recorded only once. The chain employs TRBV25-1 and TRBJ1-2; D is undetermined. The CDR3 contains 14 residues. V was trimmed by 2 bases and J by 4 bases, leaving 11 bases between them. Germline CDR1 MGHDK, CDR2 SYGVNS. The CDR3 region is CASSEPSLPYGYTF. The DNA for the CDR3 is TGTGCCAGCAGTGAACCCTCTCTGCCCTATGGCTACACCTTC.

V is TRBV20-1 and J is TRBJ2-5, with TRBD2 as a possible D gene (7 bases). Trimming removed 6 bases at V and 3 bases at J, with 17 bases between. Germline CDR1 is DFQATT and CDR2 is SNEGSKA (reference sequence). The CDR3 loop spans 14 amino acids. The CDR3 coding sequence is TGCAGTGCCGTACTCCCGGGGGGCGAAGAGACCCAGTACTTC. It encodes CSAVLPGGEETQYF.

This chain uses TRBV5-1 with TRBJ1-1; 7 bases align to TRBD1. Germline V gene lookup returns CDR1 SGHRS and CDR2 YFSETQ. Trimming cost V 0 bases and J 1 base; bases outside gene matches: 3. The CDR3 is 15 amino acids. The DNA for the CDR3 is TGCGCCAGCAGCTTGGGACAGGGCTGGAACACTGAAGCTTTCTTT. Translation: CASSLGQGWNTEAFF.

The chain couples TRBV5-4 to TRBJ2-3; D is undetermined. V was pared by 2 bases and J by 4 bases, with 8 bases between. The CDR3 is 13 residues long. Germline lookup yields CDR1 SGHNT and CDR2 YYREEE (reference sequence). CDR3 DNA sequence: TGTGCCAGCAGCTTTTTCGTGGCAGATACGCAGTATTTT. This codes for CASSFFVADTQYF.

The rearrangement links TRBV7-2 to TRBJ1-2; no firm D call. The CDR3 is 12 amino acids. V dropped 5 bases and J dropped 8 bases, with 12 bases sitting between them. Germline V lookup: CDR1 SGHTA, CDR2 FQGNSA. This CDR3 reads CASSETMGGYTF. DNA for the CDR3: TGTGCCAGCAGCGAAACCATGGGGGGCTACACCTTC.

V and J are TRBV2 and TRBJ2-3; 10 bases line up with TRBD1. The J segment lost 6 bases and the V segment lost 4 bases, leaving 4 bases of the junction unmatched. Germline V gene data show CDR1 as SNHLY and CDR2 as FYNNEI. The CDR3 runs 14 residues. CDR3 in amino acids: CASSVRQGADTQYF. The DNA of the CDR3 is TGTGCCAGCAGTGTCCGACAGGGGGCGGATACGCAGTATTTT.

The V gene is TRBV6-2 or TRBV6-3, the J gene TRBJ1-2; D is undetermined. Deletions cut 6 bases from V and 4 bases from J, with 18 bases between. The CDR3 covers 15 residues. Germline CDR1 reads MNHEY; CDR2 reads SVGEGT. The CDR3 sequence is CASSSRTALLYGYTF. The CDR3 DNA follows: TGTGCCAGCAGCTCCCGGACCGCACTTCTCTATGGCTACACCTTC.

The CDR3 nucleotides are TGTGCCTGGGCCCATCGGGGGGGTGGGGAGCAGTACTTC. Its protein product is CAWAHRGGGEQYF. This chain uses TRBV30 with TRBJ2-7, with 8 nucleotides matching TRBD2. The CDR3 is 13 residues long. Germline CDR1 and CDR2: GTSNPN and SVGIG (reference sequence). V shed 5 bases, J shed 7 bases, and the junction held 10 bases outside the gene matches.

The CDR3 DNA reads as TGCAGTGCTAGAGGACAGAATGAATACGAGCAGTACTTC. Encoded protein: CSARGQNEYEQYF. This sequence joins TRBV20-1 and TRBJ2-7, with D maybe TRBD1 (5 bases). V lost 1 base and J lost 4, with 11 bases in between. CDR1 is DFQATT, CDR2 SNEGSKA, per germline (reference sequence). There are 13 residues in the CDR3.

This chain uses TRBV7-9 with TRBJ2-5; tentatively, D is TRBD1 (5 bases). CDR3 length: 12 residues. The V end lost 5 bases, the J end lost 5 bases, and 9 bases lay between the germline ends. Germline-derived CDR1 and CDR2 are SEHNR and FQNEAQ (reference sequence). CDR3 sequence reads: CASSGAYETQYF. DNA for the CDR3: TGTGCCAGCAGCGGGGCTTATGAGACCCAGTACTTC.